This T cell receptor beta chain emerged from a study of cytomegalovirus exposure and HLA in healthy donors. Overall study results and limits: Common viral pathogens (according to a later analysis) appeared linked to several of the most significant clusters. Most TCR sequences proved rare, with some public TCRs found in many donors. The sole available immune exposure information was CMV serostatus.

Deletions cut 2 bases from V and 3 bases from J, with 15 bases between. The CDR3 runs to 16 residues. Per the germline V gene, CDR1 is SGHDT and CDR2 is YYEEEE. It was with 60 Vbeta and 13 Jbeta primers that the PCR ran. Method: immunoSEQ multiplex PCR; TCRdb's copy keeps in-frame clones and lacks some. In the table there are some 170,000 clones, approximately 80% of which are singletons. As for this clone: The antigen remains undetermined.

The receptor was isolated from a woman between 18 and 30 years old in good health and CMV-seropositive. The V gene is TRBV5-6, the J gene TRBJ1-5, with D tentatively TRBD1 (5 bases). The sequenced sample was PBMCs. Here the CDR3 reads CASSFSAGRNNQPQHF. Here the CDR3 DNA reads TGTGCCAGCAGCTTCTCGGCAGGGAGGAACAATCAGCCCCAGCATTTT. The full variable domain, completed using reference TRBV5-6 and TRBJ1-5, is DAGVTQSPTHLIKTRGQQVTLRCSPKSGHDTVSWYQQALGQGPQFIFQYYEEEERQRGNFPDRFSGHQFPNYSSELNVNALLLGDSALYLCASSFSAGRNNQPQHFGDGTRLSIL.